The 18 T cell receptor beta chains below come from one sample, sequenced in a study of blood T cell repertoires in COVID-19 (dated by TCRdb to about 2020). The library was made by the immunoSEQ multiplex PCR assay. In its TCRdb copy, this immuneACCESS table keeps in-frame sequences only and misses some clones. Where compared with another copy, unresolved V genes explain less than half of these, and the others have no known cause. Within this sample are around 190,000 clones, with about 86% of them counted one time only. The top ten clonotypes cover around 23% of the sample. The sequenced sample consisted of PBMCs or T cells enriched from blood (not recorded which). These receptors were collected from a woman in her thirties or forties in a cohort exposed to, infected with or recovered from COVID-19 (not recorded which).

CDR3 sequence: CATPRLAFDKNIQYF. The DNA of the CDR3 is TGTGCCACCCCCCGGCTAGCGTTTGACAAAAACATTCAGTACTTC. This chain connects TRBV27 to TRBJ2-4, with a weak D call TRBD2 (6 bases). This CDR3 is built from 15 residues. Trimming shortened V by 10 bases and J by 3 bases, and 19 bases separated the two germline ends. Germline V lookup: CDR1 MNHEY, CDR2 SMNVEV (reference sequence).

The chain is built from TRBV19 and TRBJ2-6; 8 bases are a match to TRBD1. V shed 5 bases, J shed 0 bases, and the junction held 6 bases outside the gene matches. The germline V gene encodes CDR1 LNHDA and CDR2 SQIVND (reference sequence). This CDR3 contains 17 residues. CDR3 residues: CASSLGQGSSGANVLTF. The DNA of the CDR3 is TGTGCCAGTAGTTTAGGACAGGGCTCCTCTGGGGCCAACGTCCTGACTTTC.

V and J are TRBV6-5 and TRBJ1-1; TRBD1 agrees at 9 bases. Germline loops: CDR1 MNHEY, CDR2 SVGAGI. V was pared by 6 bases and J by 5 bases, with 7 bases of the junction left unmatched. The CDR3 is made up of 14 amino acids. DNA for the CDR3: TGTGCCAGCAGACCTCCGACAGGGGGGACTGAAGCTTTCTTT. Encoded protein: CASRPPTGGTEAFF.

The rearrangement links TRBV27 to TRBJ2-7, with a tentative D call TRBD1 (6 bases). The CDR3 is 14 amino acids. The germline CDR1 and CDR2 sequences are MNHEY and SMNVEV (reference sequence). Trimming removed 5 bases from V and 3 bases from J, with 14 bases in between. The CDR3 bases are TGTGCCAGCAGTCTGGACAGAATACACTACGAGCAGTACTTC. Its protein is CASSLDRIHYEQYF.

The chain carries TRBV9 and TRBJ1-3, with D hard to call. V was pared by 4 bases and J by 0 bases, with 20 bases between. CDR1 is SGDLS and CDR2 is YYNGEE in the germline V gene. This CDR3 contains 18 residues. This CDR3 reads CASSPLRAVGHSGNTIYF. For the CDR3, the DNA is TGTGCCAGCAGCCCCCTGAGGGCGGTGGGTCACTCTGGAAACACCATATATTTT.

The V call is TRBV19, the J call TRBJ1-2; 9 nucleotides align to TRBD1. CDR1 is LNHDA, CDR2 SQIVND, per germline (reference sequence). CDR3 length equals 15 residues. V lost 4 bases, J lost 3 bases, and 6 bases stayed unmatched. The CDR3 bases are TGTGCCAGTAGTACTACAGGGGGCGCGGACTATGGCTACACCTTC. Its protein is CASSTTGGADYGYTF.

The chain uses TRBV18 and TRBJ2-3; D not certain. CDR1 is KGHSH, CDR2 LQKENI, per germline. V was pared by 3 bases and J by 2 bases, with 6 bases between. The CDR3 is 13 residues long. The CDR3 loop reads CASSPDNTDTQYF. Written as DNA, the CDR3 is TGTGCCAGCTCACCCGACAACACAGATACGCAGTATTTT. The complete variable domain, with remaining parts taken from reference TRBV18 and TRBJ2-3, reads NAGVMQNPRHLVRRRGQEARLRCSPMKGHSHVYWYRQLPEEGLKFMVYLQKENIIDESGMPKERFSAEFPKEGPSILRIQQVVRGDSAAYFCASSPDNTDTQYFGPGTRLTVL.

Written as DNA, the CDR3 is TGTGCCAGCAGCTTTATGACCTGGAAGGAGGCCGGGGAGCTGTTTTTT. The encoded protein is CASSFMTWKEAGELFF. The J gene is TRBJ2-2, the V gene TRBV7-2, with D possibly being TRBD2 (5 bases). V was clipped by 3 bases and J by 6 bases, with 17 bases between them. This CDR3 comprises 16 residues. CDR1 is SGHTA and CDR2 is FQGNSA in the germline V gene.

The chain joins TRBV7-7 to TRBJ2-1; D is perhaps TRBD2 (5 bases). Trimming stripped 0 bases from V and 7 bases from J, with 10 bases between. In germline, CDR1 is SSHAT, CDR2 FNYEAQ (reference sequence). There are 14 residues in the CDR3. The chain's CDR3 is CASSLAGEGNEQFF. The CDR3 coding sequence is TGTGCCAGCAGCTTAGCGGGAGAAGGAAATGAGCAGTTCTTC.

This sequence joins TRBV3-1 (or the pseudogene TRBV3-2) and TRBJ1-2, with 7 bases identical to TRBD1. This CDR3 region has 13 residues. Germline values: CDR1 LGHDT, CDR2 YNNKEL (reference sequence). Unmatched junction bases numbered 6, after V lost 5 bases and J lost 6 bases. DNA of the CDR3: TGTGCCAGCAGCTACGCTGGACAGGATGGCTACACCTTC. Amino acid sequence: CASSYAGQDGYTF.

This sequence joins TRBV2 and TRBJ2-1; TRBD2 matches at 7 bases. The CDR3 spans 11 residues. CDR1 is SNHLY and CDR2 is FYNNEI in the germline V gene. The V and J ends lost 8 bases and 9 bases, in that order; junction bases with no gene match: 4. The CDR3 region has the DNA TGTGCCAGCTATGGCGGGGGTGAGCAGTTCTTC. Its protein product is CASYGGGEQFF.

J is TRBJ2-7 and V is TRBV11-3; TRBD1 aligns across 9 bases. Germline CDR1 and CDR2: SGHNT and YENEEA. After removal of 5 bases from V and 0 bases from J, the junction contained 5 bases not matched to a gene. The CDR3 loop spans 15 amino acids. This CDR3 reads CASSPDRGGSYEQYF. In DNA, the CDR3 is TGTGCCAGCAGCCCGGACAGGGGAGGCTCCTACGAGCAGTACTTC.

This clone has just one count. This chain links TRBV19 with TRBJ2-2; the match to TRBD2 covers 11 bases. Trimming took 4 bases from V and 3 from J; bases not matched to a gene: 13. Germline V gives CDR1 LNHDA, CDR2 SQIVND (reference sequence). The CDR3 is made up of 19 amino acids. The chain's CDR3 is CASSSGLAGGHSHTGELFF. Here the CDR3 DNA reads TGTGCCAGTAGTAGTGGCCTAGCGGGAGGACATTCCCACACCGGGGAGCTGTTTTTT. Filled out from reference TRBV19 and TRBJ2-2, the complete variable domain reads DGGITQSPKYLFRKEGQNVTLSCEQNLNHDAMYWYRQDPGQGLRLIYYSQIVNDFQKGDIAEGYSVSREKKESFPLTVTSAQKNPTAFYLCASSSGLAGGHSHTGELFFGEGSRLTVL.

The gene calls are TRBV4-1 and TRBJ2-2; 9 nucleotides align to TRBD2. V dropped 3 bases and J dropped 5; count of bases not matched to a gene: 16. Germline V gene data show CDR1 as MGHRA and CDR2 as YSYEKL. The CDR3 is 19 amino acids. The CDR3 DNA reads as TGCGCCAGCAGCCAGAGACTAGCGGTATTGCCCGGGGTAACCGGGGAGCTGTTTTTT. Its translation is CASSQRLAVLPGVTGELFF.

The rearrangement uses TRBV1 and TRBJ1-3. TRBV1 constitutes a pseudogene. The CDR3 has 15 amino acids. This CDR3 reads CTSSQANDSGNTIYF. CDR3 nucleotides: TGCACCAGCAGCCAAGCTAACGACTCTGGAAACACCATATATTTT.

The chain joins TRBV11-2 to TRBJ1-2; D is possibly TRBD1 (5 bases). V gave up 1 base and J gave up 4 bases, with 10 bases separating them. This CDR3 spans 14 amino acids. From germline, CDR1 is SGHAT and CDR2 FQNNGV. The CDR3 DNA follows: TGTGCCAGCAGCTTAGTGGGGGGAGGCTATGGCTACACCTTC. Residues: CASSLVGGGYGYTF.

The chain links TRBV6-4 to TRBJ2-1, with D possibly matching TRBD2 (6 bases). Germline V gene sequence: CDR1 MRHNA, CDR2 SNTAGT. Trimming pared 2 bases from V and 3 bases from J, leaving 11 bases between. This CDR3 comprises 15 residues. CDR3 loop: CASSDGSGDYNEQFF. The CDR3 region has the DNA TGTGCCAGCAGTGACGGTTCGGGGGACTACAATGAGCAGTTCTTC.

CDR3 protein: CASSMIAGDPSNEQFF. The CDR3 DNA reads TGTGCCAGTAGTATGATAGCGGGGGATCCGTCCAATGAGCAGTTCTTC. The chain uses TRBV19 and TRBJ2-1, with TRBD2 matching over 9 bases. The CDR3 sequence is 16 residues long. Germline V gene lookup returns CDR1 LNHDA and CDR2 SQIVND (reference sequence). Trimming at V came to 3 bases and at J to 6 bases, leaving 9 bases not matched to a gene.